This T cell receptor (beta chain) was obtained from a study of T cell repertoires in cytomegalovirus infection. Study-level information: CMV infection and matching HLA type were both indicated by public TCR beta signatures.

TCRdb analysed the reads with MiXCR anew, one entry per CDR3 protein. Here the sample spans approximately 140,000 distinct CDR3 sequences, about 6% being singletons. Whole-study results and caveats: In two of eight donors, the top clonotype was HLA-C-restricted CMV-specific. Individuals carrying CMV plus the relevant HLA were identified by cumulative frequency of public TCR beta families.

CDR3 length: 15 residues. Per the germline V gene, CDR1 is SQVTM and CDR2 is ANQGSEA. Trimming took 6 bases from V and 5 from J, leaving 22 bases between them. On this clonotype: Antigen: not known.

The rearrangement uses TRBV29-1 and TRBJ2-5, with D perhaps assigned TRBD1 or TRBD2 (5 bases each). The receptor was derived from a human donor in good health (CMV status not recorded). Some clones in this sample may be carry-over from other donors' samples. Sequenced material: PBMCs. CDR3 loop: CSVGAGTSSLETQYF. In DNA, the CDR3 is TGCAGCGTGGGCGCCGGGACCTCATCGCTCGAGACCCAGTACTTC.